Listed below are T cell receptor beta chains from one sample, sequenced in a study of CD8 T cells in seronegative destructive rheumatoid arthritis. The assay was immunoSEQ multiplex PCR, and TCRdb's table has in-frame clones only and misses some. The sample includes fewer than 15,000 clones, 80% to 85% of them seen just once. What was sequenced was CD8+ T cells from blood. The source is a woman between 30 and 55 years old with seronegative destructive rheumatoid arthritis. Both conserved end residues are part of each CDR3. A D gene is named only where the DNA matches it firmly. Only some rows state a clone size, as once, few, many or a class for expanded clones.

d_call j_call v_call clone_size cdr3_nt cdr3_aa
TRBD2 TRBJ2-7 TRBV6-5 - TGTGCCAGCAGTTACTCCGCTAGCGGGCCCTCCTACGAGCAGTACTTC CASSYSASGPSYEQYF
- TRBJ2-7 TRBV7-8 once TGTGCCAGCAGCTTTAACAGTCCCTACGAGCAGTACTTC CASSFNSPYEQYF
TRBD1 TRBJ1-1 TRBV29-1 once TGCAGCGTTGATTTACAGGGGGGCAAAGCTTTCTTT CSVDLQGGKAFF
TRBD2 TRBJ2-3 TRBV6-1 few TGTGCCAGCAGTGAAGCTAGCGGGGGTCCAGATACGCAGTATTTT CASSEASGGPDTQYF
TRBD1 TRBJ2-3 TRBV4-1 - TGCGCCAGCAGCCAAGATCCTCTAGGGGGCGCGGATACGCAGTATTTT CASSQDPLGGADTQYF
- TRBJ2-2 TRBV4-1 few TGCGCCAGCAGGCCTACTATCACCGGGGAGCTGTTTTTT CASRPTITGELFF
TRBD2 TRBJ2-5 TRBV5-1 - TGCGCCAGCAGCCAACTAGCGGGGGCACAAGAGACCCAGTACTTC CASSQLAGAQETQYF
- TRBJ1-6 TRBV25-1 few TGTGCCAGCAGTTCCCTTTCCCCAGTTTCACCCCTCCACTTT CASSSLSPVSPLHF
TRBD2 TRBJ2-5 TRBV28 - TGTGCCAGCACTCCGGGACTAGCGGGGGTTCAAGAGACCCAGTACTTC CASTPGLAGVQETQYF
TRBD2 TRBJ2-2 TRBV2 - TGTGCCAGCAGTGAACCTAGCGGGGCGAGCACCGGGGAGCTGTTTTTT CASSEPSGASTGELFF
- TRBJ2-1 TRBV6-1 - TGTGCCAGCAGCGCGATTCCCGGGGATTATGAGCAGTTCTTC CASSAIPGDYEQFF
TRBD2 TRBJ2-3 TRBV7-6 once TGTGCCAGCAGCTTCAACGCGGGGGGACTAAATACGCAGTATTTT CASSFNAGGLNTQYF
TRBD2 TRBJ2-3 TRBV5-1 - TGCGCCAGCAGCTTGGGTAGAGGAAATCTAGCGGGGACATATATGAACACAGATACGCAGTATTTT CASSLGRGNLAGTYMNTDTQYF
TRBD1 TRBJ1-1 TRBV29-1 - TGCAGCGTTTTTTGGGACAGCAGTCTTGAAGCTTTCTTT CSVFWDSSLEAFF
TRBD2 TRBJ2-1 TRBV2 - TGTGCCAGCTCTAGCGGGGTCTACAATGAGCAGTTCTTC CASSSGVYNEQFF
- TRBJ1-2 TRBV5-6 - TGTGCCAGCAGCTTAGCTGGGGGCCGTGGCTACACCTTC CASSLAGGRGYTF
- TRBJ1-5 TRBV28 - TGTGCCAGCAGTATCAGGGGTGGGCTTCAGCCCCAGCATTTT CASSIRGGLQPQHF
- TRBJ2-5 TRBV7-6 - TGTGCCAGCAGCTCCCTTGAGAGATCCCCTTTCCAAGAGACCCAGTACTTC CASSSLERSPFQETQYF
TRBD1 TRBJ2-3 TRBV5-1 medium-sized TGCGCCAGCTCCACCGCATTCAGGGGGTCCACAGATACGCAGTATTTT CASSTAFRGSTDTQYF
TRBD1 TRBJ1-4 TRBV6-4 - TGTGCCAGCAGTGACTCTACAGGGGGCAGCGGAAAACTGTTTTTT CASSDSTGGSGKLFF
- TRBJ1-1 TRBV7-9 - TGTGCCAGCAGCGTTTTCGGGGACACTGAAGCTTTCTTT CASSVFGDTEAFF
- TRBJ1-1 TRBV5-6 - TGTGCCAGCAGCCCTACAGGGAACACTGAAGCTTTCTTT CASSPTGNTEAFF
- TRBJ2-3 TRBV27 once TGTGCCAGCAGTTTAATGGGGGGGCCCTCAGATACGCAGTATTTT CASSLMGGPSDTQYF
- TRBJ1-6 TRBV27 - TGTGCCAGCAGTACACAGGGACATAATTCACCCCTCCACTTT CASSTQGHNSPLHF
TRBD2 TRBJ2-7 TRBV4-1 - TGCGCCAGCAGCCAAGGAACGGGAGGTGGCAGAGCCTACGAGCAGTACTTC CASSQGTGGGRAYEQYF
- TRBJ2-1 TRBV2 - TGTGCCATCCATCGAGGGGGGGACCCCTCCAATGATGAGCAGTTCTTC CAIHRGGDPSNDEQFF
TRBD1 TRBJ2-3 TRBV15 - TGTGCCACCAGCGAACGGACAGGGGGGGGTACGCAGTATTTT CATSERTGGGTQYF
TRBD1 TRBJ2-3 TRBV4-1 - TGCGCCAGCAGCCAACCTGACAGGGGAACAGTCGCTAGCACAGATACGCAGTATTTT CASSQPDRGTVASTDTQYF
- TRBJ2-2 TRBV28 - TGTGCCAGCAGTTTTCCGGGGCGGGGTGAGGCCGGGGAGCTGTTTTTT CASSFPGRGEAGELFF
TRBD2 TRBJ2-1 TRBV7-3 - TGTGCCAGCAGTCATCTAGCGGGGGGGCCCCCCAATGAGCAGTTCTTC CASSHLAGGPPNEQFF
- TRBJ1-2 TRBV6-5 - TGTGCCAGCAGTTCCCTTTTGACACTTTTGGACTATGGCTACACCTTC CASSSLLTLLDYGYTF